Each of the 19 T cell receptor beta chains below was sequenced from the same sample in a study of T cells in Graves' hyperthyroidism and ophthalmopathy. There were TCR beta CDR3 regions amplified from RNA transcripts. In the first-round RT-PCR of the TCR CDR3, the HTBI primer set was used. TCRdb processed the multiplex PCR reads anew with MiXCR; each CDR3 protein has one entry. The table lists about 250,000 distinct CDR3 sequences, roughly 15% of them singletons, with about 33% in the top ten. The source material was blood. These receptors were collected from a woman aged 50 to 60 with Graves' hyperthyroidism that later progressed to Graves' ophthalmopathy.

Ten or more counts support this clonotype. This sequence joins TRBV6-1 and TRBJ2-7; D unclear. The V gene lost 5 bases and the J gene lost 1 base, with 9 bases spanning the gap. The CDR3 contains 13 residues. The germline V gene has CDR1 MNHNS and CDR2 SASEGT. The CDR3 DNA sequence: TGTGCCAGCAGTACGCAACTTTCCTACGAGCAGTACTTC. Its translation: CASSTQLSYEQYF.

This clonotype was observed at least ten times. The CDR3 bases are TGTGCCAGCAGCCAGGCCCGGGGAGCGGGAGGTGAAAAACTGTTTTTT. The encoded protein is CASSQARGAGGEKLFF. The rearrangement uses TRBV3-1 and TRBJ1-4; D unresolved. V lost 3 bases, J lost 7 bases, and 18 bases lay in between. There are 16 residues in the CDR3. The V gene's germline CDR1 is LGHDT and CDR2 YNNKEL (reference sequence).

Points on this clonotype: A much larger clone lies a single base off, so this may be a read error. This chain connects TRBV20-1 to TRBJ1-2; D is perhaps TRBD1 (5 bases). V was clipped by 0 bases and J by 13 bases, with 21 bases between them. In germline, CDR1 is DFQATT, CDR2 SNEGSKA (reference sequence). The CDR3 contains 14 residues. The CDR3 coding sequence is TGCAGTGCTAGAGATGATAAAGGGGCCGCTGTAGTCACCTTC. Its translation is CSARDDKGAAVVTF.

This clonotype was seen repeatedly, ten times or more. The gene calls are TRBV28 and TRBJ1-1; D gene unclear. CDR1 and CDR2 from the germline V gene are MDHEN and SYDVKM. Trimming stripped 2 bases from V and 4 bases from J, with 14 bases between. This CDR3 is 15 amino acids long. The CDR3 protein is CASSLPYRSGTEAFF. The CDR3 region has the DNA TGTGCCAGCAGTTTACCCTATCGTAGCGGCACTGAAGCTTTCTTT.

V is TRBV10-3 and J is TRBJ2-2, with TRBD1 identical over 7 bases. The germline CDR1 and CDR2 sequences are ENHRY and SYGVKD. CDR3 size: 13 residues. V dropped 5 bases and J dropped 6; count of bases not matched to a gene: 3. The CDR3 sequence is CAISKTGSGELFF. As DNA, the CDR3 is TGTGCCATCAGTAAGACAGGGTCCGGGGAGCTGTTTTTT.

This chain connects TRBV18 to TRBJ2-1; tentative D call: TRBD2 (5 bases). CDR1 and CDR2 from the germline V gene are KGHSH and LQKENI. The CDR3 length is 13 residues. V was trimmed by 6 bases and J by 8 bases, leaving 14 bases between them. The CDR3: CASSPRSGDEQFF. CDR3 bases: TGTGCCAGCTCCCCGCGGAGCGGTGATGAGCAGTTCTTC.

This clonotype turned up a few times. The chain couples TRBV7-2 to TRBJ1-3; D gene unclear. CDR1 and CDR2 (germline): SGHTA, FQGNSA. This CDR3 region has 12 residues. The ends were cut back, 8 bases at V and 2 bases at J, with 7 bases in the middle. The CDR3 DNA reads TGTGCCAGCTACGGTACTGGAAACACCATATATTTT. The encoded protein is CASYGTGNTIYF. Looking up the rest from reference TRBV7-2 and TRBJ1-3 gives the full variable domain: GAGVSQSPSNKVTEKGKDVELRCDPISGHTALYWYRQSLGQGLEFLIYFQGNSAPDKSGLPSDRFSAERTGGSVSTLTIQRTQQEDSAVYLCASYGTGNTIYFGEGSWLTVV.

The sample holds a few counts of this clonotype. V is TRBV7-9 and J is TRBJ2-3, with 7 positions matching TRBD2. Looked up from germline, CDR1 is SEHNR and CDR2 is FQNEAQ (reference sequence). The CDR3 has 16 amino acids. Germline trimming cut 2 bases from V and 0 bases from J; bases unmatched to any gene: 5. Written as DNA, the CDR3 is TGTGCCAGCAGCTTAAGGCGGGAGATTAGCACAGATACGCAGTATTTT. This encodes CASSLRREISTDTQYF. Looking up the rest from reference TRBV7-9 and TRBJ2-3 gives the full variable domain: DTGVSQNPRHKITKRGQNVTFRCDPISEHNRLYWYRQTLGQGPEFLTYFQNEAQLEKSRLLSDRFSAERPKGSFSTLEIQRTEQGDSAMYLCASSLRREISTDTQYFGPGTRLTVL.

The rearrangement links TRBV5-1 to TRBJ2-7, with 8 nucleotides matching TRBD2. After removal of 4 bases from V and 5 bases from J, the junction contained 8 bases not matched to a gene. CDR1 and CDR2 (germline): SGHRS, YFSETQ. This CDR3 comprises 14 residues. The CDR3 nucleotides are TGCGCCAGCAGCCTGGCGGGGGGTTTCAACGAGCAGTACTTC. Its translation is CASSLAGGFNEQYF.

The table lists this clonotype with many counts. The chain is built from TRBV5-5 and TRBJ1-2, with D tentatively TRBD1 (5 bases). The CDR3 has 15 residues. CDR1 is SGHKS and CDR2 is YYEKEE in the germline V gene (reference sequence). Deletions cut 4 bases from V and 6 bases from J, with 19 bases between. The CDR3 DNA reads TGTGCCAGCAGCCATCGGGACTTTCCAGGAGATGGCTACACCTTC. This translates into CASSHRDFPGDGYTF.

This clonotype was seen at least ten times. The chain links TRBV27 to TRBJ2-3, with D hard to call. With 5 bases removed from V and 0 bases from J, the gap between germline ends came to 12 bases. CDR1 MNHEY and CDR2 SMNVEV come from the germline V gene (reference sequence). The CDR3 spans 15 residues. CDR3 nucleotide sequence: TGTGCCAGCAGTAGGCAGGCTCGAAGCACAGATACGCAGTATTTT. Translating gives CASSRQARSTDTQYF.

Only a few counts were recorded for this clonotype. The chain joins TRBV7-2 to TRBJ2-7, with 13 nucleotides matching TRBD2. The CDR3 is 16 residues long. The trim removed 5 bases at V and 6 bases at J, leaving 10 bases unmatched. Per the germline V gene, CDR1 is SGHTA and CDR2 is FQGNSA. CDR3 DNA sequence: TGTGCCAGCAGCCCCTTTGGACTAGCGGGAGTGGCCGAGCAGTACTTC. This translates into CASSPFGLAGVAEQYF.

This clonotype was picked up many times. This chain joins TRBV2 and TRBJ1-5; D not certain. The CDR3 covers 13 residues. Germline V lookup: CDR1 SNHLY, CDR2 FYNNEI. The V gene lost 3 bases and the J gene lost 5 bases, with 8 bases spanning the gap. The CDR3 nucleotides are TGTGCCAGCAGTGAGCGTCGGGATCAGCCCCAGCATTTT. It yields the protein CASSERRDQPQHF.

This clonotype was counted many times. V usage is TRBV4-1 and J usage is TRBJ2-7, with TRBD2 identical over 8 bases. With 0 bases clipped from V and 2 bases from J, the junction kept 6 bases outside the gene matches. This CDR3 spans 16 amino acids. The germline CDR1 and CDR2 sequences are MGHRA and YSYEKL. In DNA, the CDR3 is TGCGCCAGCAGCCAAGAAGGATCGGGAGGGCCCTACGAGCAGTACTTC. This translates into CASSQEGSGGPYEQYF.

This clonotype came up many times. This chain joins TRBV3-1 and TRBJ1-1, with TRBD1 identical over 7 bases. The CDR3 has 12 amino acids. V shed 2 bases and J 10 bases; nucleotides not matched to a gene: 4. Germline assignment: CDR1 LGHDT and CDR2 YNNKEL (reference sequence). In DNA form, the CDR3 reads TGTGCCAGCAGCCAACAGGGGGTCGGAGCTTTCTTT. It codes for CASSQQGVGAFF.

V is TRBV3-1 and J is TRBJ2-7; 13 positions match TRBD2. CDR3 length: 17 residues. The V gene end was trimmed by 4 bases and the J gene end by 0 bases; junction bases not matched to a gene: 6. Germline V gives CDR1 LGHDT, CDR2 YNNKEL (reference sequence). The CDR3 region is CASSPGLAGRPSYEQYF. In DNA, the CDR3 is TGTGCCAGCAGCCCGGGACTAGCGGGACGGCCCTCCTACGAGCAGTACTTC.

This chain joins TRBV20-1 and TRBJ2-3, with D possibly TRBD2 on 5 matching bases. The CDR3 contains 13 residues. V was clipped by 3 bases and J by 0 bases, with 7 bases between them. Germline V lookup: CDR1 DFQATT, CDR2 SNEGSKA (reference sequence). CDR3 coding DNA: TGCAGTGCTAGCGGGATAAGCACAGATACGCAGTATTTT. This gives the protein CSASGISTDTQYF.

This clonotype has ten or more counts. This rearrangement joins TRBV15 to TRBJ1-1; tentative D call: TRBD1 (6 bases). The V end was cut by 5 bases, the J end by 8 bases, with 15 bases between. The CDR3 spans 13 residues. Germline CDR1 reads LNHNV; CDR2 reads YYDKDF (reference sequence). The DNA for the CDR3 is TGTGCCACCAGCGGTCTCCAGGGGTTGGAAGCTTTCTTT. Translation gives CATSGLQGLEAFF.

This clonotype has just a few counts. V gene TRBV6-5 combines with J gene TRBJ2-7; D remains ambiguous. V gave up 2 bases and J gave up 0 bases, with 8 bases separating them. Per the germline V gene, CDR1 is MNHEY and CDR2 is SVGAGI. There are 14 residues in the CDR3. The CDR3 nucleotides are TGTGCCAGCAGTTACGGGCGGAGCTCCTACGAGCAGTACTTC. Encoded protein: CASSYGRSSYEQYF.